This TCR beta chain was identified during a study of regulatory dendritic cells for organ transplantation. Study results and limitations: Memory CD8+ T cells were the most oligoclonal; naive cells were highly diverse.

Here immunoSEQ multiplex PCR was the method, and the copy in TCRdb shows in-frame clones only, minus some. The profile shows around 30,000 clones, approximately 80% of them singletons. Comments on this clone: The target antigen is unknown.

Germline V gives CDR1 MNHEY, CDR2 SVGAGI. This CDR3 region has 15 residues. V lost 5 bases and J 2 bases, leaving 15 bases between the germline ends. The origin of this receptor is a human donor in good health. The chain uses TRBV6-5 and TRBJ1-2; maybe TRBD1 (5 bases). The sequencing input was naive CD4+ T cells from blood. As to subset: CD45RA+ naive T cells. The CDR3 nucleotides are TGTGCCAGCAGTCCGAACTTAGGGGTCAACTATGGCTACACCTTC. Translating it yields CASSPNLGVNYGYTF.